A selection of T cell receptor beta chains follows, all from one sample in a study of CXCR3-negative and CXCR3-positive naive CD8 T cells. No DNA is given; TCRdb re-called the 5' RACE reads and lists each CDR3 protein once. This sample lists under 150,000 distinct CDR3 sequences; its ten largest clones have under 0.75%. The sample consisted of naive CXCR3+ CD8+ T cells from blood. The receptors were sampled from a human donor in good health. Some clones in this sample may be carry-over from other donors' samples. Both conserved end residues are part of each CDR3. Fields, in order: V gene, J gene, CDR3 protein.

V gene: TRBV29-1
J gene: TRBJ2-3
CDR3 protein: CSVRGSTDTQYF

V gene: TRBV7-9
J gene: TRBJ1-2
CDR3 protein: CASSYRPGQGNYGYTF

V gene: TRBV4-3
J gene: TRBJ2-1
CDR3 protein: CASSQDSTALIYNEQFF

V gene: TRBV29-1
J gene: TRBJ2-1
CDR3 protein: CSVERQGAGDEQFF

V gene: TRBV7-9
J gene: TRBJ1-1
CDR3 protein: CASSLEGRTTEAFF

V gene: TRBV21-1
J gene: TRBJ2-7
CDR3 protein: CASTRRGLYLYEQYF

V gene: TRBV7-9
J gene: TRBJ2-5
CDR3 protein: CASSLTGQSRVPYF

V gene: TRBV6-1
J gene: TRBJ1-1
CDR3 protein: CASERTYLTEAFF

V gene: TRBV5-1
J gene: TRBJ1-2
CDR3 protein: CASSLDVGHYGYTF

V gene: TRBV9
J gene: TRBJ2-2
CDR3 protein: CASSVGGNTGELFF

V gene: TRBV7-9
J gene: TRBJ2-1
CDR3 protein: CASSSRWASGDNEQFF

V gene: TRBV19
J gene: TRBJ1-2
CDR3 protein: CAGRGADVGYTF

V gene: TRBV9
J gene: TRBJ1-5
CDR3 protein: CASSVGTDNQPQHF

V gene: TRBV14
J gene: TRBJ1-6
CDR3 protein: CASSQDYNRASSYNSPLHF

V gene: TRBV19
J gene: TRBJ1-5
CDR3 protein: CASSIPTDRFSNQPQHF

V gene: TRBV27
J gene: TRBJ2-4
CDR3 protein: CASSLRLAGQGAKNIQYF

V gene: TRBV6-2/TRBV6-3
J gene: TRBJ1-1
CDR3 protein: CASSYGMNTEAFF

V gene: TRBV7-9
J gene: TRBJ1-2
CDR3 protein: CASSPSVGLVGYTF

V gene: TRBV5-5
J gene: TRBJ1-5
CDR3 protein: CASSFVAESNQPQHF

V gene: TRBV4-3
J gene: TRBJ2-2
CDR3 protein: CASSQGPMGFAGELFF

V gene: TRBV18
J gene: TRBJ1-1
CDR3 protein: CASSNRPDTEAFF

V gene: TRBV4-2
J gene: TRBJ2-1
CDR3 protein: CASSQGPYSGIGEDEQFF

V gene: TRBV5-1
J gene: TRBJ1-1
CDR3 protein: CASSLGVGVNTEAFF

V gene: TRBV12-3/TRBV12-4
J gene: TRBJ2-1
CDR3 protein: CASTESGGSYNEQFF

V gene: TRBV5-6
J gene: TRBJ2-7
CDR3 protein: CASSSLAGGVYEQYF

V gene: TRBV28
J gene: TRBJ2-3
CDR3 protein: CASSRRDEHTDTQYF

V gene: TRBV21-1
J gene: TRBJ2-5
CDR3 protein: CASSKEALAGEETQYF

V gene: TRBV29-1
J gene: TRBJ2-1
CDR3 protein: CSVPTGYHEQFF

V gene: TRBV29-1
J gene: TRBJ2-2
CDR3 protein: CSVGTETGELFF

V gene: TRBV15
J gene: TRBJ2-1
CDR3 protein: CATSAQTGGSYNEQFF

V gene: TRBV29-1
J gene: TRBJ2-7
CDR3 protein: CSVTGTESSYEQYF

V gene: TRBV6-2/TRBV6-3
J gene: TRBJ2-2
CDR3 protein: CASSPGGELFF

V gene: TRBV11-3
J gene: TRBJ1-3
CDR3 protein: CASSEFGNTGNTIYF

V gene: TRBV5-5
J gene: TRBJ2-1
CDR3 protein: CASSLAARGPNEQFF

V gene: TRBV7-9
J gene: TRBJ1-1
CDR3 protein: CASILGGTGMNTEAFF

V gene: TRBV14
J gene: TRBJ2-2
CDR3 protein: CASSRTGAGRPGELFF

V gene: TRBV12-3/TRBV12-4
J gene: TRBJ2-7
CDR3 protein: CASSFGSRYEQYF

V gene: TRBV7-9
J gene: TRBJ1-1
CDR3 protein: CASRGQGAQAFF

V gene: TRBV7-9
J gene: TRBJ2-2
CDR3 protein: CASSLGDGATGELFF